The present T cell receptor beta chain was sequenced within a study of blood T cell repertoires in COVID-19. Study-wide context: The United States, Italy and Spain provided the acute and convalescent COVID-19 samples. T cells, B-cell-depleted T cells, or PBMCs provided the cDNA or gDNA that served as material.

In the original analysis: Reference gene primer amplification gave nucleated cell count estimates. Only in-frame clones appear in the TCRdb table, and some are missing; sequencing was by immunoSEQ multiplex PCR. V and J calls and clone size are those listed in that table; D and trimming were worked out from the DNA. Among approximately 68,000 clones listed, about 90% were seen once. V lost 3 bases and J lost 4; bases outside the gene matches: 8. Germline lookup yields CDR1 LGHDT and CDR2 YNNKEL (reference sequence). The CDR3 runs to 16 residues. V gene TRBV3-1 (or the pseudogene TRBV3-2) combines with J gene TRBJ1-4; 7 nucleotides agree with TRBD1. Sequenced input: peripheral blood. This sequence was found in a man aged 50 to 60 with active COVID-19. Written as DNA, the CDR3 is TGTGCCAGCAGCCACATGCCGGGACAGTATAATGAAAAACTGTTTTTT. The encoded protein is CASSHMPGQYNEKLFF.